Listed below are T cell receptor beta chains from one sample, sequenced in a study of cytomegalovirus exposure and HLA in healthy donors. This table comes from immunoSEQ multiplex PCR, and its TCRdb copy is limited to in-frame clones, with some not included. The sample holds under 85,000 clones; roughly 72% are singletons and the top ten take 20% to 25%. Sequenced material: PBMCs. All receptors come from a woman aged 25 to 39 in good health and CMV-seropositive. The CDR3 runs from the conserved cysteine through the conserved F or W. Each record gives: clone size, V gene, J gene, CDR3 protein. Rows may omit the clone size; those that give it use once, few, many or a size class.

>few|TRBV30|TRBJ1-3
CAWSLTGGSTNTIYF
>NA|TRBV19|TRBJ2-7
CASSPAQGFREQYF
>NA|TRBV29-1|TRBJ2-7
CSVVGRRSYEQYF
>NA|TRBV7-8|TRBJ2-2
CASSLREVANTGELFF
>NA|TRBV4-2|TRBJ2-1
CASSQEASGYYNEQFF
>NA|TRBV5-1|TRBJ2-1
CASSQPGLARGGQFF
>NA|TRBV28|TRBJ2-1
CASSPNGQPYNEQFF
>NA|TRBV7-9|TRBJ2-3
CASIRGESRTDTQYF
>NA|TRBV30|TRBJ2-7
CAWMTAGTYEQYF
>NA|TRBV19|TRBJ2-3
CASSINPGTDTQYF
>once|TRBV29-1|TRBJ2-7
CSVTFGGQGSYEQYF
>NA|TRBV2|TRBJ2-1
CASRVDRVNNEQFF
>NA|TRBV7-9|TRBJ1-1
CASSPGDRGVNMNTEAFF
>NA|TRBV6-6|TRBJ2-1
CASSYSSVENEQFF
>NA|TRBV28|TRBJ2-3
CASSLKGAFTQYF
>NA|TRBV18|TRBJ2-7
CASSPPREPYEQYF
>once|TRBV2|TRBJ2-1
CASRRLANEQFF
>once|TRBV5-1|TRBJ2-7
CASSLWTGGIYEQYF
>NA|TRBV27|TRBJ2-7
CASSSRGTNEQYF
>NA|TRBV30|TRBJ1-4
CAWASFTTGRNEKLFF